The present T cell receptor (beta chain) was sequenced within a study of CD4 T cells in relation to SARS-CoV-2 and coronaviruses. Study overall: After roughly eleven days of antigen culture, PBMC TCR beta CDR3s were sequenced. The negative reference was HIV-1 Nef peptide pool or peptide-free culture.

This clone was recorded only once. Antigen: not known. The ends lost 1 base at V and 10 bases at J; junction bases unmatched: 9. The CDR3 has 13 residues. Germline CDR1 GTSNPN, CDR2 SVGIG (reference sequence). Repertoires were generated with immunoSEQ multiplex PCR, while TCRdb's copy carries only in-frame clones and drops some. The table lists tens of thousands of clones, nearly 80% of them singletons, with roughly 20% in the top ten. Before the COVID-19 pandemic, during about 2010-2019, CD4+ T cells were taken from unexposed donors. CD4+ T cells were isolated from the cells after 10 days of culture. Cells permitting, SARS-CoV-2 S/N and four cold-coronavirus spikes were tested on unexposed-donor CD4+ T cells.

The sequencing sample was made of CD4+ T cells from PBMCs, cultured in vitro. The origin of this receptor is a human donor in good health. This chain uses TRBV30 with TRBJ1-2, with TRBD1 identical over 7 bases. The CDR3 spells CAWSASLGQYYTF. CDR3 nucleotides: TGTGCCTGGAGTGCATCGTTGGGACAGTACTACACCTTC.